Below, one T cell receptor beta chain is given with its context. Its antigen is not identified. This sample is part of a study of blood T cells in healthy people across ages. Study-level findings and limits: Age showed a roughly linear inverse relationship with TCR beta diversity per million T cells.

In germline, CDR1 is KGHSH, CDR2 LQKENI. The CDR3 covers 13 residues. The V end lost 6 bases, the J end lost 4 bases, and 12 bases lay between the germline ends. A sample-barcoded 5' primer and a J-beta primer mix were used in a second PCR of about 6 to 12 cycles. There were at least 2.5 million CDR3-containing paired-end reads obtained from each sample. TCRdb redid the calling of the 5' RACE reads with MiXCR, one entry per CDR3 protein. Counted here are about 800,000 distinct CDR3 sequences, roughly 50% occurring once; the ten biggest clones make up roughly 20%. The chain combines TRBV18 with TRBJ2-5; no definite D call. The clonotype originates from a man under 40 in good health. The material sequenced was blood. The CDR3 sequence is CASSGNVRETQYF. DNA of the CDR3: TGTGCCAGCTCGGGGAATGTCAGAGAGACCCAGTACTTC.